Each of the 6 T cell receptor beta chains below was sequenced from the same sample in a study of beta chain features in type 1 diabetes. What was sequenced were expressed TCRB transcripts, since all of the isolated RNA had been reverse transcribed. Profiled with immunoSEQ multiplex PCR; TCRdb holds only in-frame clones, not every one. The sample records 350,000 to 400,000 clones, about 15% being singletons. Sequencing was done on a sample of naive CD4+ T cells from blood. These receptors all stem from a woman under 30 in good health.

This clone was detected only a few times. The V gene is TRBV29-1, the J gene TRBJ2-5, with 7 bases aligning to TRBD1. The J call may not be correct, given that the DNA end is closer to TRBJ2-7. CDR1 SQVTM and CDR2 ANQGSEA come from the germline V gene. This CDR3 contains 12 residues. The CDR3, as DNA: TGCAGCACCTCAAACAGGGGTTACGAGCAGTACTTC. Amino acid sequence: CSTSNRGYEQYF.

Regarding this clone: The junction departs from germline at one end; a sequencing error may be responsible. The chain has TRBV7-9 and TRBJ2-1; the D gene is possibly TRBD1 (5 bases). From germline, CDR1 is SEHNR and CDR2 FQNEAQ (reference sequence). The CDR3 has 15 amino acids. CDR3: CASTLDRPSHNEQFF. In nucleotides, the CDR3 is TGTGCCAGCACCTTAGACAGACCCTCTCACAATGAGCAGTTCTTC.

The chain couples TRBV28 to TRBJ1-1; D is undetermined. The germline gives CDR1 MDHEN, CDR2 SYDVKM. V shed 7 bases and J shed 0 bases, with 15 bases lying between them. There are 15 residues in the CDR3. CDR3 nucleotide sequence: TGTGCCAGCACCACGGCAGGCCGTCTGAACACTGAAGCTTTCTTT. It translates to CASTTAGRLNTEAFF.

The chain recombines TRBV1 with TRBJ1-1; TRBD1 is the table's D call, not checked against the DNA. TRBV1 is deemed a pseudogene. This CDR3 has 13 amino acids. Here the CDR3 reads CTSSQVTRGNSFF. In DNA, the CDR3 is TGCACCAGCAGCCAAGTTACCAGGGGGAATTCTTTCTTT.

This chain joins TRBV7-9 and TRBJ2-2; D ambiguous. Trimming took 0 bases from V and 5 from J, leaving 7 bases between them. CDR3 length equals 14 residues. The germline V gene has CDR1 SEHNR and CDR2 FQNEAQ (reference sequence). The CDR3 coding sequence is TGTGCCAGCAGCTTAGCTCCAGGTACCGGGGAGCTGTTTTTT. This sequence encodes CASSLAPGTGELFF.

This chain joins TRBV6-1 and TRBJ1-1; 7 nucleotides line up with TRBD1. The junction had 9 bases not matched to a gene; V was cut back by 3 bases and J by 11 bases. CDR1 and CDR2 from the germline V gene are MNHNS and SASEGT. CDR3 length equals 13 residues. CDR3 sequence reads: CASSDRQGPLAFF. CDR3 nucleotides: TGTGCCAGCAGTGATAGACAGGGACCCTTGGCTTTCTTT.